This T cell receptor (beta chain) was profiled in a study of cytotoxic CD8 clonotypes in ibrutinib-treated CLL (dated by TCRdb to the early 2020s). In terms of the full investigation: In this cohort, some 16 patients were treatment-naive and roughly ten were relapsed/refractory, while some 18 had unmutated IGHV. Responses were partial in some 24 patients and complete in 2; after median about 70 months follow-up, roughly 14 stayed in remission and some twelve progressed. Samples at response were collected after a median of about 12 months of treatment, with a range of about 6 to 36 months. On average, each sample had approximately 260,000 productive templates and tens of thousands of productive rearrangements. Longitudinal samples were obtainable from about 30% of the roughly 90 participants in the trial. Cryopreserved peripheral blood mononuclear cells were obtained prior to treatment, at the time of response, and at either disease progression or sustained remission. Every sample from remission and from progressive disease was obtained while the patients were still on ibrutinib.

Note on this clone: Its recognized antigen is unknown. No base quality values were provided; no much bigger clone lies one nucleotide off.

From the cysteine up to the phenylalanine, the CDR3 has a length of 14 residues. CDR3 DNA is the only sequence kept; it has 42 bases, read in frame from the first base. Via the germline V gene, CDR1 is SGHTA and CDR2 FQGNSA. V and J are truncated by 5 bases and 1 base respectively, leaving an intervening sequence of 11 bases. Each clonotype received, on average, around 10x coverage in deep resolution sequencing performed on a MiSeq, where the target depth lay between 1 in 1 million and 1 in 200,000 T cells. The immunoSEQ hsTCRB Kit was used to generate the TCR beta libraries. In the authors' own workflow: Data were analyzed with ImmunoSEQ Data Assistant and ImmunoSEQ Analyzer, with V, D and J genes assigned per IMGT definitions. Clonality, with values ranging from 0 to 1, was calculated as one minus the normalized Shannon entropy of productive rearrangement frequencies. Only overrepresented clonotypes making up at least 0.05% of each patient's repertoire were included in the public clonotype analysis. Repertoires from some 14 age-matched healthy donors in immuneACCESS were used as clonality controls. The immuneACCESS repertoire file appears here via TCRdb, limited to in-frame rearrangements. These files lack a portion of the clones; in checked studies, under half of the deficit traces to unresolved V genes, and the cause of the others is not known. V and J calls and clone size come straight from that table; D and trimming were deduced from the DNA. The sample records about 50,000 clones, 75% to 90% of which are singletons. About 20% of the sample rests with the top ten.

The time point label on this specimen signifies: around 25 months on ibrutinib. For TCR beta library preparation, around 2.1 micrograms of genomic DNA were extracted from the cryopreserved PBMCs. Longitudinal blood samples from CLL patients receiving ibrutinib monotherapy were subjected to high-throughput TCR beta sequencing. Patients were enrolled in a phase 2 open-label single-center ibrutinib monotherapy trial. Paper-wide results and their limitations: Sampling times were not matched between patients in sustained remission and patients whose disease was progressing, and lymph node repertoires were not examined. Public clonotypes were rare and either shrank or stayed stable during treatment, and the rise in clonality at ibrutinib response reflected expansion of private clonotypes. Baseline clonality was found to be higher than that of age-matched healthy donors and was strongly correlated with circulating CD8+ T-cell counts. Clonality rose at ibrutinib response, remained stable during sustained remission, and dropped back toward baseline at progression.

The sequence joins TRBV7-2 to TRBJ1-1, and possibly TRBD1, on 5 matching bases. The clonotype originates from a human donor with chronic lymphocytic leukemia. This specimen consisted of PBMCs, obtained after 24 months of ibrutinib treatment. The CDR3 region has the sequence CASSVFGGNTEAFF. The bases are TGTGCCAGCAGCGTCTTTGGGGGGAACACTGAAGCTTTCTTT.